This T cell receptor (beta chain) was sequenced for a study of cytomegalovirus exposure and HLA in healthy donors (dated by TCRdb to 2015 to 2018). The study in broad terms: An earlier analysis of some 600 of the donors reported 276 Gb of sequence data and 100 million to 120 million unique TCR beta sequences obtained from about 200 million T cells. An early release covering roughly 600 HLA-typed donors comprised about 300 gigabases of sequencing data and approximately 85 million unique TCR sequences. Of the 398 genotyped donors, 65% to 90% fell in the genetic ancestry cluster associated with self-reported Caucasian donors. The study aimed to test whether cataloging public T cell receptors could reveal signatures of past pathogen exposure. Using immunosequencing, the study profiled T cell repertoires from roughly 650 subjects and related those repertoires to cytomegalovirus serostatus. Along with the 666-subject first cohort, a separate validation cohort of about 110 different subjects was used. To predict cytomegalovirus infection status, the study combined high-throughput TCR immunosequencing, statistical association of individual TCRs with disease status, and machine learning. To study patterns of TCR occurrence, a later analysis re-analyzed previously published TCR beta repertoires from 500 to 850 donors and added high-resolution HLA genotyping. The later analysis used no new phenotypic data to find candidate immune exposures, relying instead on TCR beta sequences and their occurrence across donors. To decide whether each TCR beta V gene segment behaved as functional or pseudogenic, an earlier analysis of fewer than 750 of the donors relied on high-throughput TCR beta sequencing. Donor age, sex, ethnicity and CMV serostatus were collected together with the repertoire data. A later genetic analysis took genome-wide SNP genotypes for 398 of the 666 donors and used that subset as a discovery cohort. Every discovery cohort repertoire had been produced on one sequencing platform. Class I and class II HLA loci were covered by the typing at four-digit resolution. Typing coverage differed by locus: A, B, C, DRB1 and DQB1 were typed in roughly 620-630 donors, DQA1 in about 560, DPA1 in over 600, and DPB1 in around 440. About 5 DR-DQ haplotypes were handled as single units for association and clustering, since linkage in the cohort was strong. Among about 360 genotyped donors of the cohort, an average of about 240,000 unique TCR beta nucleotide sequences were sequenced per donor, around a sixth of them non-productive.

The study at large found these results: In this cohort, only TCR beta chains were sequenced, and detectable features were limited by the absence of alpha or paired-chain data. A later analysis reported that several top co-occurrence clusters appeared linked to parvovirus B19, influenza, CMV and Epstein-Barr virus. According to a later analysis, most CMV-associated TCR beta chains appeared to be HLA-restricted, and the HLA associations seemed to be driven largely by CMV exposure. A total of roughly 160 TCR beta chains were listed by the study as associated with cytomegalovirus. In a later analysis, HLA-associated TCR beta chains were found to be more clonally expanded and to have lower generation probabilities than equally common non-associated chains. Some IMGT-functional V segments, including TRBV6-2 and TRBV6-3, could not be told apart with the 87-base-pair reads, so those segments were excluded. According to a later analysis, TCR association rates differed among HLA loci, with DRB1 alleles showing the most associated TCRs and HLA-C alleles showing the fewest. A cluster of highly shared sequence variants was judged likely to be a technical artifact of the sequencing pipeline. In a later genetic analysis, a missense DCLRE1C variant was associated with V-gene and J-gene trimming of TCR beta chains, and the association was replicated in an independent cohort. The authors suggested that the approach could potentially be extended to other disease states and immunological phenotypes. According to a later genetic analysis, donors in an Asian-associated ancestry cluster had fewer N-insertions in productive TCRs than the approximately 610-donor mean. Most TCR sequences were observed very rarely across donors, whereas some public TCRs were present in many individuals. Because HLA typing was unavailable for some donors at each locus, only the typed subset was used in association tests. Strong co-occurrence of HLA alleles, especially DR and DQ, made assigning TCR associations to individual alleles difficult. The only immune exposure information available for the cohort was CMV serostatus. Correlated functional status among segregating V segments might be attributable to linkage disequilibrium, but an unknown experimental factor could not be ruled out. A further reported finding was that TCR beta sequences accurately predicted the HLA-A and HLA-B alleles for most subjects in the first cohort. An earlier analysis of approximately 540 of the donors showed that most TCR beta V segments appeared in productive rearrangements either about 87% or about 30% of the time, which broadly matched IMGT annotations. The classifier was reported to diagnose cytomegalovirus status with high specificity and sensitivity in both the original and validation cohorts. In a later analysis, about 16,000 TCR beta sequences were associated with specific HLA alleles at a false discovery rate of 0.05. In vitro tests confirmed that three of the cytomegalovirus-associated TCR beta chains recognize cytomegalovirus antigens. The earlier analysis of 450 to 700 of the donors excluded some 16 rarely observed V segments, including chromosome 9 orphons, because counts were too low. The presence/absence analyses assumed that sequencing depth was roughly uniform across donors, and that assumption may not be true.

The cohort consisted of some 730 healthy bone marrow donors. All cohort members were sampled while nominally healthy, although unrecorded immune exposures were likely present. The donor was CMV seronegative and was included in the group of a few hundred seronegative cohort members. Each donor provided a peripheral blood sample, and peripheral blood mononuclear cells were used for TCR beta sequencing. Genomic DNA was extracted from the blood cell samples with the Qiagen DNeasy Blood Extraction Kit. The method behind the library was the immunoSEQ multiplex PCR assay. For the multiplex PCR, a mixture combining 60 forward primers for TCR Vbeta segments and 13 reverse primers for TCR Jbeta segments was used. A multiplex PCR assay on genomic DNA amplified the CDR3 region of rearranged TCR beta genes. On the Illumina HiSeq System, the amplified TCR beta libraries were sequenced as 87-base-pair reads. Turning to the authors' computational methods: A later analysis counted 65 million to 90 million unique TCR beta chains across the 690 or so repertoires, and about 10 million of these chains were shared by at least two donors. Raw reads were error-corrected and collapsed into unique sequences by a nearest-neighbor algorithm in which closely related sequences were merged to remove PCR and sequencing errors. To assign V, D and J gene segments, CDR3 sequences were aligned to IMGT reference sequences. Each retained sequence needed at least a six-nucleotide match to both a V gene segment and a J gene segment. Rearrangements were called productive when the CDR3 lacked stop codons and stayed in frame with V and J; all others were non-productive. CDR3 was defined according to IMGT convention as the region running from the second conserved V-encoded cysteine to the conserved J-encoded phenylalanine. In an earlier analysis of around 540 of the donors, sequences lacking an unambiguous match to a single V gene segment were excluded. In an earlier analysis of some 590 of the donors, a V segment was called functional when productive rearrangements were above 56.7%, and segregating when the standard deviation between donors exceeded 5%. A statistical classification framework was developed to diagnose cytomegalovirus status using the catalog of TCR beta chain sequences. A later analysis assigned V and J genes by comparing TCR nucleotide sequences with IMGT/GENE-DB human TR gene sequences. The TCRdist pipeline was used in a later analysis to assign CDR3 sequences and most-parsimonious VDJ recombination scenarios. In a later analysis, each TCR beta chain was defined by its CDR3 amino acid sequence together with its V-gene family, and reads lacking a unique V-gene family were excluded. As a way to deal with suspected cross-contamination and a sequencing artifact, a later analysis dropped more than 500 nucleotide sequences that were highly shared and had low generation probability. For each public chain, a later analysis derived a clonal expansion index from normalized ranks of inferred template counts within each repertoire. In a later analysis, generation probabilities were computed with a VDJ recombination model fitted to out-of-frame rearrangements, and the resulting probabilities were checked against IGoR. In a later analysis, TCR-TCR, TCR-HLA and TCR-CMV co-occurrence was scored with hypergeometric tests, and a repertoire-size bias correction was applied to TCR pairs. To estimate false discovery rates, a later analysis permuted the HLA or CMV assignments 20 times. In a later analysis, co-occurring TCRs were grouped using DBSCAN, with TCRdist sequence similarity added in when clustering inside HLA-allele-positive subsets. For co-occurrence clustering, repertoires with fewer than 30,000 or more than 120,000 public chains were excluded, along with about five repertoires with anomalous nucleotide sharing. In its TCRdb copy, this immuneACCESS table keeps in-frame sequences only and misses some clones. Where compared with another copy, unresolved V genes explain less than half of these, and the others have no known cause. V, J and clone size reflect that table, while D and trimming were determined from the DNA. The sample table shows 150,000 to 160,000 clones, and over 65% are seen once. 4% of the sample is held by the ten biggest clonotypes.

The CDR3, cysteine through phenylalanine, is 15 amino acids long. The DNA shown is the 45-base CDR3, in frame from base 1. Compared with germline, V lacks 5 bases and J lacks 10 bases; bases without a gene match: 14. Sequences SEHNR (CDR1) and FQNEAQ (CDR2) are obtained from the germline V gene (reference sequence). Of note for this clone: The antigen it recognizes is unknown. Nothing much larger sits one base from this clone, and base qualities are not available.

The TCR sequence derives from a woman between 35 and 50 years old in good health and CMV-seronegative. The rearrangement combines TRBV7-9 with TRBJ1-5, with 7 bases matching TRBD1. The sequenced material came from PBMCs. Here is the DNA: TGTGCCAGCAGCCGGGGACAGCCCACGCCCGGACCCCAGCATTTT. Its coded protein is CASSRGQPTPGPQHF.